This entry lists 26 T cell receptor beta chains sequenced from one sample in a study of cytomegalovirus exposure and HLA in healthy donors. 13 Jbeta primers and 60 Vbeta primers were used for the PCR. Profiling relied on immunoSEQ multiplex PCR, and the TCRdb table lists in-frame clones only, not all of them. The ten top clones account for 1% to 1.4%, within a sample of some 82,000 clones. The specimen sequenced was PBMCs. Every receptor here comes from a woman in her twenties or thirties in good health and CMV-seronegative.

V gene TRBV5-6 combines with J gene TRBJ1-4; D uncertain. The CDR3 is 12 amino acids. Germline V gene data show CDR1 as SGHDT and CDR2 as YYEEEE. V dropped 0 bases and J dropped 7 bases, with 4 bases sitting between them. The CDR3 loop is CASSLGGEKLFF. CDR3 sequence (DNA): TGTGCCAGCAGCTTGGGCGGTGAAAAACTGTTTTTT.

CDR3 coding DNA: TGTGCCAGCTCACCGAGTACGCCTCGTGCCGGGGAGCTGTTTTTT. Translated: CASSPSTPRAGELFF. The rearrangement uses TRBV18 and TRBJ2-2, with unresolved D. V dropped 3 bases and J dropped 6 bases, with 14 bases sitting between them. This CDR3 region has 15 residues. CDR1 and CDR2 (germline): KGHSH, LQKENI.

The chain joins TRBV19 to TRBJ2-6; no definite D call. V was cut by 5 bases and J by 0 bases, with 14 bases left in between. This CDR3 comprises 17 residues. CDR1 LNHDA and CDR2 SQIVND come from the germline V gene (reference sequence). Here the CDR3 DNA reads TGTGCCAGTAGTCCCGTGCGACTTGTCTCTGGGGCCAACGTCCTGACTTTC. Translation gives CASSPVRLVSGANVLTF.

The V and J genes are TRBV2 and TRBJ1-2, with D unclear. V lost 5 bases, J lost 5 bases, and 12 bases lay in between. Germline CDR1 and CDR2: SNHLY and FYNNEI. The CDR3 has 13 residues. CDR3 protein: CASSTFTAYGYTF. In DNA form, the CDR3 reads TGTGCCAGCAGTACCTTTACAGCTTATGGCTACACCTTC.

The chain has TRBV2 and TRBJ2-3, with D possibly being TRBD2 (6 bases). The V end was cut by 0 bases, the J end by 8 bases, with 15 bases between. Germline CDR1 SNHLY, CDR2 FYNNEI. The CDR3 runs 15 residues. The CDR3 region has the DNA TGTGCCAGCAGTGAAGCCGTCGGGAGTACCGGTACGCAGTATTTT. This encodes CASSEAVGSTGTQYF.

The V gene is TRBV27, the J gene TRBJ2-1, with D maybe TRBD2 (6 bases). The CDR3 is 15 amino acids. V dropped 8 bases and J dropped 1 base, with 15 bases sitting between them. Per germline, CDR1 MNHEY and CDR2 SMNVEV (reference sequence). CDR3 bases: TGTGCCAGCCGCCCGCCTGGAGGGTCCTACAATGAGCAGTTCTTC. Translated: CASRPPGGSYNEQFF.

CDR3 DNA sequence: TGTGCCAGCAGAGGGGGAGGGACTAATAACTATGGCTACACCTTC. Its translation: CASRGGGTNNYGYTF. The J gene is TRBJ1-2, the V gene TRBV5-4; weak D call: TRBD1 (6 bases). Germline-derived CDR1 and CDR2 are SGHNT and YYREEE (reference sequence). V lost 5 bases and J 1 base, leaving 15 bases between the germline ends. The CDR3 consists of 15 residues.

The chain couples TRBV9 to TRBJ1-4, with TRBD1 identical over 7 bases. The CDR3 runs 13 residues. The V segment lost 3 bases and the J segment 8 bases; nucleotides outside the gene matches: 4. CDR1 and CDR2 from the germline V gene are SGDLS and YYNGEE. CDR3 in amino acids: CASSGADREKLFF. For the CDR3, the DNA is TGTGCCAGCAGCGGGGCGGACAGGGAAAAACTGTTTTTT.

V and J are TRBV18 and TRBJ2-3, with D perhaps matching TRBD1 (5 bases). Germline loops: CDR1 KGHSH, CDR2 LQKENI. CDR3 length: 16 amino acids. V lost 5 bases and J lost 4, with 19 bases in between. CDR3 sequence reads: CASSTTNHQGADTQYF. The CDR3 DNA sequence: TGTGCCAGCTCAACAACAAACCACCAGGGTGCAGATACGCAGTATTTT.

CDR3 coding DNA: TGTGCCAGCAGCCCCTTTGCCTACAATGAGCAGTTCTTC. Translation: CASSPFAYNEQFF. The chain couples TRBV4-2 to TRBJ2-1; D unclear. This CDR3 is 13 amino acids long. V gave up 4 bases and J gave up 2 bases, with 6 bases separating them. Germline V gene lookup returns CDR1 LGHNA and CDR2 YNFKEQ.

The chain joins TRBV2 to TRBJ1-4; 8 positions agree with TRBD1. The J segment lost 5 bases and the V segment lost 5 bases, leaving 7 bases of the junction unmatched. The CDR3 sequence is 15 residues long. CDR1 and CDR2 (germline): SNHLY, FYNNEI. The CDR3 is CASSTSGGGNEKLFF. The CDR3 DNA follows: TGTGCCAGCAGTACATCAGGGGGCGGAAATGAAAAACTGTTTTTT.

The J gene is TRBJ1-1, the V gene TRBV7-2; D is undetermined. V lost 1 base, J lost 4 bases, and 7 bases lay in between. The germline V gene has CDR1 SGHTA and CDR2 FQGNSA. CDR3 length: 13 amino acids. The DNA for the CDR3 is TGTGCCAGCAGCTTAGGAAAGCTCACTGAAGCTTTCTTT. Its protein is CASSLGKLTEAFF.

The V gene is TRBV27, the J gene TRBJ1-1, with D possibly being TRBD1 (5 bases). Germline loops: CDR1 MNHEY, CDR2 SMNVEV (reference sequence). The CDR3 covers 13 residues. Between the trimmed V and J ends, which lost 3 bases and 1 base, there was a span of 6 bases. CDR3 nucleotide sequence: TGTGCCAGCAGTTTGGGGGGGAACACTGAAGCTTTCTTT. Residues: CASSLGGNTEAFF.

J is TRBJ2-1 and V is TRBV5-1; TRBD2 is a possible D gene (5 bases). This CDR3 has 15 residues. Between the trimmed V and J ends, which lost 0 bases and 8 bases, there was a span of 15 bases. The germline CDR1 and CDR2 sequences are SGHRS and YFSETQ. The CDR3 here is CASSLAVDPRDEQFF. In nucleotides, the CDR3 is TGCGCCAGCAGCTTGGCCGTGGACCCGCGGGATGAGCAGTTCTTC. The full variable domain, in which reference TRBV5-1 and TRBJ2-1 provide the parts outside the CDR3, is KAGVTQTPRYLIKTRGQQVTLSCSPISGHRSVSWYQQTPGQGLQFLFEYFSETQRNKGNFPGRFSGRQFSNSRSEMNVSTLELGDSALYLCASSLAVDPRDEQFFGPGTRLTVL.

The chain couples TRBV4-2 to TRBJ2-7; 9 bases are a match to TRBD2. CDR1 and CDR2 from the germline V gene are LGHNA and YNFKEQ. The trim removed 4 bases at V and 2 bases at J, leaving 9 bases unmatched. The CDR3 is 16 residues long. CDR3 nucleotides: TGTGCCAGCAGCCGGAGCGGGAGGAGTGGGACCTACGAGCAGTACTTC. It encodes CASSRSGRSGTYEQYF.

The gene calls are TRBV6-1 and TRBJ2-2, with D perhaps TRBD2 (8 bases). Trimming left V 5 bases short and J 4 bases short, with 14 bases between. The V gene's germline CDR1 is MNHNS and CDR2 SASEGT. The CDR3 consists of 15 residues. Here the CDR3 DNA reads TGTGCCAGCAGTCGGGACAGCGGGGGCACCGGGGAGCTGTTTTTT. It specifies CASSRDSGGTGELFF.

The chain joins TRBV30 to TRBJ2-1, with 11 bases identical to TRBD2. Germline V CDR1 and CDR2: GTSNPN, SVGIG (reference sequence). After removal of 2 bases from V and 8 bases from J, the junction contained 8 bases not matched to a gene. This CDR3 region has 15 residues. The CDR3 here is CAWSLAGGPKDEQFF. Here the CDR3 DNA reads TGTGCCTGGAGTTTAGCGGGAGGGCCAAAAGATGAGCAGTTCTTC.

V gene TRBV5-1 combines with J gene TRBJ1-2, with TRBD1 as a possible D gene (6 bases). The CDR3 runs 15 residues. Trimming removed 0 bases at V and 4 bases at J, with 13 bases between. Germline-derived CDR1 and CDR2 are SGHRS and YFSETQ. The CDR3 DNA reads as TGCGCCAGCAGCTTGGTCCCAGGGGTCACCTATGGCTACACCTTC. This translates into CASSLVPGVTYGYTF.

The rearrangement links TRBV28 to TRBJ2-7; D possibly corresponds to TRBD2 (6 bases). CDR3 length equals 12 residues. CDR1 is MDHEN, CDR2 SYDVKM, per germline. Between the trimmed V and J ends, which lost 3 bases and 6 bases, there was a span of 9 bases. CDR3 sequence (DNA): TGTGCCAGCAGTTTTTCCGGGAGCGAGCAGTACTTC. Its translation is CASSFSGSEQYF. Full variable domain (remainder filled in from reference TRBV28 and TRBJ2-7): DVKVTQSSRYLVKRTGEKVFLECVQDMDHENMFWYRQDPGLGLRLIYFSYDVKMKEKGDIPEGYSVSREKKERFSLILESASTNQTSMYLCASSFSGSEQYFGPGTRLTVT.

The chain carries TRBV30 and TRBJ2-7; possibly TRBD1 for D (7 bases). The CDR3 covers 15 residues. The V end was cut by 5 bases, the J end by 4 bases, with 21 bases between. Germline V gene sequence: CDR1 GTSNPN, CDR2 SVGIG (reference sequence). The chain's CDR3 is CAWAARRGHVYEQYF. The CDR3 nucleotides are TGTGCCTGGGCAGCTAGGAGGGGGCATGTATACGAGCAGTACTTC.

The chain employs TRBV19 and TRBJ2-3; unclear D gene. Trimming left V 7 bases short and J 1 base short, with 12 bases between. CDR3 size: 14 residues. Germline values: CDR1 LNHDA, CDR2 SQIVND (reference sequence). CDR3 residues: CASTTLDRTDTQYF. The CDR3 DNA reads TGTGCCAGTACGACTCTAGATCGCACAGATACGCAGTATTTT.

This chain joins TRBV5-6 and TRBJ1-2; D might be TRBD1 (5 bases). Germline V gives CDR1 SGHDT, CDR2 YYEEEE. CDR3 length: 14 amino acids. V was shortened by 0 bases and J by 5 bases, with 11 bases between the two germline ends. CDR3 nucleotides: TGTGCCAGCAGCTTGGAAAGGGGCCGTTATGGCTACACCTTC. Translating gives CASSLERGRYGYTF.

The rearrangement joins TRBV19 to TRBJ2-7; TRBD1 matches at 9 bases. The CDR3 totals 12 residues. V lost 10 bases, J lost 5 bases, and 6 bases stayed unmatched. Germline V gives CDR1 LNHDA, CDR2 SQIVND (reference sequence). CDR3 amino acids: CATRQGVNEQYF. For the CDR3, the DNA is TGTGCCACCAGACAGGGGGTGAACGAGCAGTACTTC.

V usage is TRBV2 and J usage is TRBJ2-5; 11 bases fit TRBD2. Judging by the DNA end, TRBJ2-7 fits better; the J call may be wrong. Germline V lookup: CDR1 SNHLY, CDR2 FYNNEI. The CDR3 has 14 amino acids. The chain's CDR3 is CASRPSGRNYEQYF. CDR3 nucleotides: TGTGCCAGCAGACCTAGCGGGAGGAACTACGAGCAGTACTTC.

The V gene is TRBV5-6, the J gene TRBJ2-3, with D perhaps matching TRBD2 (7 bases). Per the germline V gene, CDR1 is SGHDT and CDR2 is YYEEEE. The CDR3 sequence is 16 residues long. V lost 4 bases to trimming and J lost 0 bases, with 15 bases between them. The CDR3 nucleotides read TGTGCCAGCAGCCCTCGAGGGGGGGCTAGCACAGATACGCAGTATTTT. Amino acids: CASSPRGGASTDTQYF.

The chain combines TRBV6-5 with TRBJ2-7; perhaps TRBD2 as D (6 bases). This CDR3 comprises 15 residues. Trimming left V 2 bases short and J 4 bases short, with 15 bases between. Per germline, CDR1 MNHEY and CDR2 SVGAGI. The CDR3 loop is CASSYGGGVGYEQYF. CDR3 in DNA: TGTGCCAGCAGTTACGGCGGAGGGGTGGGGTACGAGCAGTACTTC.